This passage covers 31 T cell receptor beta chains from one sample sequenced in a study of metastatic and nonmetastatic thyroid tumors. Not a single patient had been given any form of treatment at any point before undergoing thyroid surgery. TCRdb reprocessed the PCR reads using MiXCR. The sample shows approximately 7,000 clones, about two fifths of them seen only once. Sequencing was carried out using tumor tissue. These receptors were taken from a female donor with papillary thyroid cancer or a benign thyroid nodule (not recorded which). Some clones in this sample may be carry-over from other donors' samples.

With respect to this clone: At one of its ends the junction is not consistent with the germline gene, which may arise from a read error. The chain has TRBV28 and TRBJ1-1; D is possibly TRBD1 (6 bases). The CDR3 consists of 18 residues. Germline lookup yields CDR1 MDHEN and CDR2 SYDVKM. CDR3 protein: CVSSFQGSSSPVNTEAFF. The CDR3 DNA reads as TGTGTCAGCAGTTTCCAGGGGTCATCCTCCCCCGTGAACACTGAAGCTTTCTTT.

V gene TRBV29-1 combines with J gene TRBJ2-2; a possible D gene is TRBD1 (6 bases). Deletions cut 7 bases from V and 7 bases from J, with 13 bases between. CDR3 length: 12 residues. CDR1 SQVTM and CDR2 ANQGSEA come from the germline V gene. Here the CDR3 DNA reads TGCAGCGGCACTCAGGGGAGCGGGGAGCTGTTTTTT. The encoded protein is CSGTQGSGELFF.

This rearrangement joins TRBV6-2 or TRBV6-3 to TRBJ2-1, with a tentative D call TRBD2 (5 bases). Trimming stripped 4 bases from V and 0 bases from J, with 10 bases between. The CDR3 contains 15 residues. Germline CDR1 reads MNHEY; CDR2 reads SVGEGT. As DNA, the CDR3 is TGTGCCAGCAGTTTGGCTAGCCTCTCCTACAATGAGCAGTTCTTC. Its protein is CASSLASLSYNEQFF.

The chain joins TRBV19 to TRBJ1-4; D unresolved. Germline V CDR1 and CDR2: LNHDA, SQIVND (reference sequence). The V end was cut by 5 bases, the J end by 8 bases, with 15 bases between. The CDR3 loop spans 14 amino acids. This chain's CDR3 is CASSRDLTGEKLFF. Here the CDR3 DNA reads TGTGCCAGTAGTCGGGATTTGACGGGAGAAAAACTGTTTTTT.

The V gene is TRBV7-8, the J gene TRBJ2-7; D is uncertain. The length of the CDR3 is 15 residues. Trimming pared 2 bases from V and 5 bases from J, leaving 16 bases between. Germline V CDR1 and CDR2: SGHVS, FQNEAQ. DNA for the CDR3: TGTGCCAGCAGCTTACGCGTGACACGGTCCAACGAGCAGTACTTC. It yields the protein CASSLRVTRSNEQYF. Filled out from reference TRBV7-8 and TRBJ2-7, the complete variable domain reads GAGVSQSPRYKVAKRGQDVALRCDPISGHVSLFWYQQALGQGPEFLTYFQNEAQLDKSGLPSDRFFAERPEGSVSTLKIQRTQQEDSAVYLCASSLRVTRSNEQYFGPGTRLTVT.

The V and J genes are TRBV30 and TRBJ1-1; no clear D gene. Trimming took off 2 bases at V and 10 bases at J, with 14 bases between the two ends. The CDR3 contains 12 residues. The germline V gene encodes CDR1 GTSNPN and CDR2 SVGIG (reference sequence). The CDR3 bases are TGTGCCTGGAGTCCCGGTGAAGGGCCAGCTTTCTTT. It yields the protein CAWSPGEGPAFF.

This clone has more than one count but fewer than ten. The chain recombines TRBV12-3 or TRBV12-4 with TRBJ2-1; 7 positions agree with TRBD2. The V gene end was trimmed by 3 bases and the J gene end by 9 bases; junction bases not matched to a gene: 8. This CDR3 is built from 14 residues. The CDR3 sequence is CASSLRAGEGEQFF. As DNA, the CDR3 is TGTGCCAGCAGTTTGAGGGCGGGGGAGGGTGAGCAGTTCTTC.

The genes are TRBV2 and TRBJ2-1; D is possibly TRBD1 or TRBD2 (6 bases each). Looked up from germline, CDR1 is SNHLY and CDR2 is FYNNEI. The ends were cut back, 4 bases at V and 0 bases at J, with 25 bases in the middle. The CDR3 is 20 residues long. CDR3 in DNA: TGTGCCAGCAGTGGGGGTCCCCGGGGAATGGGGGGCAGCTCCTACAATGAGCAGTTCTTC. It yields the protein CASSGGPRGMGGSSYNEQFF.

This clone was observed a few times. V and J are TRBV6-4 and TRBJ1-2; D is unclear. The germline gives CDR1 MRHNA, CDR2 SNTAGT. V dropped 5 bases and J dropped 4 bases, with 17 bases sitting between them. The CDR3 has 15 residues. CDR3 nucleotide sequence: TGTGCCAGCAGTTCCAGGACGGGCCGTGGCTATGGCTACACCTTC. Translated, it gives CASSSRTGRGYGYTF.

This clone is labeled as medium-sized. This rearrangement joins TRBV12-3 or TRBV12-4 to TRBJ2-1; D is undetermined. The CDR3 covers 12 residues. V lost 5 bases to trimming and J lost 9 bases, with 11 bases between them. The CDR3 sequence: CASSQEVGEQFF. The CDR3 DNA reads TGTGCCAGCAGTCAGGAAGTGGGTGAGCAGTTCTTC.

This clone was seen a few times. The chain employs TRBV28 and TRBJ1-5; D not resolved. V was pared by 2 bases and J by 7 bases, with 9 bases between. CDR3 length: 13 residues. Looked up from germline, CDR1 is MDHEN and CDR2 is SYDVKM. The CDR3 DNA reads TGTGCCAGCAGTTTAGGGCCCTCCCAGCCCCAGCATTTT. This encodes CASSLGPSQPQHF.

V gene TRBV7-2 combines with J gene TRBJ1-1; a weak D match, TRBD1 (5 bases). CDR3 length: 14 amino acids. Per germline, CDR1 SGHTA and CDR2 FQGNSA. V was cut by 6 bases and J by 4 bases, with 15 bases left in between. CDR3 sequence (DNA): TGTGCCAGCAGGCGCGGGTATGGGGGCACTGAAGCTTTCTTT. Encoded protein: CASRRGYGGTEAFF. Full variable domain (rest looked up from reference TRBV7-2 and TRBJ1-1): GAGVSQSPSNKVTEKGKDVELRCDPISGHTALYWYRQSLGQGLEFLIYFQGNSAPDKSGLPSDRFSAERTGGSVSTLTIQRTQQEDSAVYLCASRRGYGGTEAFFGQGTRLTVV.

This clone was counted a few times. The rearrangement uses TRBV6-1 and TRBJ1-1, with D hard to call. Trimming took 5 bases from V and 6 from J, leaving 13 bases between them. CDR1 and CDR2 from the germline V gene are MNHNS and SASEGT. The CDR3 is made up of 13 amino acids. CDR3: CASSSHPVAEAFF. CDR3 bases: TGTGCCAGCAGTTCACACCCTGTGGCTGAAGCTTTCTTT.

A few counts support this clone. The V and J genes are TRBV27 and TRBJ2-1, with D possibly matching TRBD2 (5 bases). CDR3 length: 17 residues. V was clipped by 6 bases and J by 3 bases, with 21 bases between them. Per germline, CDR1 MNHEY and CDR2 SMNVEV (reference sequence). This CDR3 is CASRHRKISGIYNEQFF. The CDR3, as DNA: TGTGCCAGCAGACACCGCAAAATCTCCGGGATCTACAATGAGCAGTTCTTC.

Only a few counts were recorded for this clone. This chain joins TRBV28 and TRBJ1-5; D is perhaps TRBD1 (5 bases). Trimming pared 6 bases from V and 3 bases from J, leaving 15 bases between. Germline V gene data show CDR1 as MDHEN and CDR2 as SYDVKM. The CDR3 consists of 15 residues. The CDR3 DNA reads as TGTGCCAGCAGACCCCTGCCCGGGACCAATCAGCCCCAGCATTTT. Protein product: CASRPLPGTNQPQHF.

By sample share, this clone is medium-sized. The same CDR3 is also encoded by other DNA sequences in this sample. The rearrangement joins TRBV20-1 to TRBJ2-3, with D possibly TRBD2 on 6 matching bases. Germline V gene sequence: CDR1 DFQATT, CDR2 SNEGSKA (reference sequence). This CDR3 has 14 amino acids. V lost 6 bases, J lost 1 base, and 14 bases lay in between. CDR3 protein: CSAPVPSGTDTQYF. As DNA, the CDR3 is TGCAGTGCGCCGGTCCCTAGCGGCACAGATACGCAGTATTTT.

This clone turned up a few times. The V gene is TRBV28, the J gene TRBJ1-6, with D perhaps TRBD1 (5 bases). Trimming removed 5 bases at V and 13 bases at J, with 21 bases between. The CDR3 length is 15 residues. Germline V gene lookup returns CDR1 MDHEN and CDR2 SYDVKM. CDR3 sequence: CASSKTAGGSGPLHF. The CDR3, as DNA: TGTGCCAGCAGTAAAACCGCGGGGGGGTCCGGGCCCCTCCACTTT.

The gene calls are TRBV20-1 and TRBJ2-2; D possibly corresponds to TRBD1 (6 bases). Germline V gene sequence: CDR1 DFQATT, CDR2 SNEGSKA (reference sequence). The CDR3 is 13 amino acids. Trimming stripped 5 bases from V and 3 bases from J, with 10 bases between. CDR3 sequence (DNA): TGCAGTGCTGAGGACAGCGACACCGGGGAGCTGTTTTTT. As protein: CSAEDSDTGELFF.

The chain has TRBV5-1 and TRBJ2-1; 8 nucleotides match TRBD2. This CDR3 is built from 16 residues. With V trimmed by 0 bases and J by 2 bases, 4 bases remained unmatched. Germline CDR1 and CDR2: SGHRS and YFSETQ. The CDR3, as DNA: TGCGCCAGCAGCTTGGAAGGCGGGGGGCCCTACAATGAGCAGTTCTTC. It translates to CASSLEGGGPYNEQFF.

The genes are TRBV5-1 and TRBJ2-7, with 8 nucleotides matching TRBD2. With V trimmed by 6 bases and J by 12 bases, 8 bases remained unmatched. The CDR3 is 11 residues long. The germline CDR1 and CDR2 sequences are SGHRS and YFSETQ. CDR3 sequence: CASKPAGGPYF. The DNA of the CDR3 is TGCGCCAGCAAGCCGGCGGGAGGCCCGTACTTC.

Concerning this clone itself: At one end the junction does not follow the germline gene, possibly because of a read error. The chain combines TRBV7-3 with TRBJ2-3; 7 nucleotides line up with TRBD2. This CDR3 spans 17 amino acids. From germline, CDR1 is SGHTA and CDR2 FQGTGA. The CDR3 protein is CASSLTGAGSSTDTQYF. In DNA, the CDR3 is TGTGCCAGCAGCTTAACGGGAGCGGGATCTAGCACAGATACACAGTATTTT.

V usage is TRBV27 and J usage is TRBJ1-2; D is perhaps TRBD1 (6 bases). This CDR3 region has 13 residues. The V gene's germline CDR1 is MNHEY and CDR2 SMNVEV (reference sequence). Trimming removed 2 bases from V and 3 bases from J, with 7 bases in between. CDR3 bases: TGTGCCAGCAGTTTAACAGGGTACTATGGCTACACCTTC. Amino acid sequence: CASSLTGYYGYTF.

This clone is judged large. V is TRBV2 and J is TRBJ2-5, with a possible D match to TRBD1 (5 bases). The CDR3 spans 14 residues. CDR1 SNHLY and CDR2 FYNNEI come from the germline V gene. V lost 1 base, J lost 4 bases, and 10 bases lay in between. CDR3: CASSEGGGVETQYF. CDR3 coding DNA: TGTGCCAGCAGTGAAGGGGGCGGTGTAGAGACCCAGTACTTC.

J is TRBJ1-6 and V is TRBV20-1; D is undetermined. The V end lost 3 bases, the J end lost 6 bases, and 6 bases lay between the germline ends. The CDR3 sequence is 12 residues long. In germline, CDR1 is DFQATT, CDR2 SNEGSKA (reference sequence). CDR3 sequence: CSARDFNSPLHF. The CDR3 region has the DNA TGCAGTGCTAGGGACTTTAATTCACCCCTCCACTTT.

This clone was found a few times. The CDR3 coding sequence is TGTGCCAGCACCCCGGGACAGGGGCCGACTGAAGCTTTCTTT. Protein: CASTPGQGPTEAFF. The V and J genes are TRBV6-4 and TRBJ1-1; 10 bases match TRBD1. Germline CDR1 reads MRHNA; CDR2 reads SNTAGT. The CDR3 loop spans 14 amino acids. V lost 7 bases to trimming and J lost 5 bases; unmatched junction nucleotides: 7.

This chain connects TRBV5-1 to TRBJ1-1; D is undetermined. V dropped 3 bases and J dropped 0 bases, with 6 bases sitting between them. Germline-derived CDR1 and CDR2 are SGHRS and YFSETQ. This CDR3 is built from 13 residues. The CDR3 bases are TGCGCCAGCAGCTCCCAGATGAACACTGAAGCTTTCTTT. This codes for CASSSQMNTEAFF.

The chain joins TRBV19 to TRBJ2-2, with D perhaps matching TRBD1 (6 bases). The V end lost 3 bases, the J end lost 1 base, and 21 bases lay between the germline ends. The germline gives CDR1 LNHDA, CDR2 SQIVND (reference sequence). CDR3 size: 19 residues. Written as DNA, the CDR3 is TGTGCCAGTAGTATTTCAGTTTTTTCGTGGACAGAGAACACCGGGGAGCTGTTTTTT. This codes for CASSISVFSWTENTGELFF.

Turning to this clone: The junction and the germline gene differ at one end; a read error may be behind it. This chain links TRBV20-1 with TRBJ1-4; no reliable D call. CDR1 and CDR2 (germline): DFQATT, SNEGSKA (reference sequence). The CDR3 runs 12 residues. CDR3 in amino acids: CSARDEEEKLFF. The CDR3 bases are TGCAGTGCTAGAGATGAGGAGGAAAAATTGTTTTTT.

DNA for the CDR3: TGCAGTGCCCGGGAGTTGAGGGACAATGAGCAGTTCTTC. Residues: CSARELRDNEQFF. The V and J genes are TRBV20-1 and TRBJ2-1; tentative D call: TRBD2 (6 bases). The V gene lost 6 bases and the J gene lost 5 bases, with 14 bases spanning the gap. Per germline, CDR1 DFQATT and CDR2 SNEGSKA (reference sequence). This CDR3 contains 13 residues.

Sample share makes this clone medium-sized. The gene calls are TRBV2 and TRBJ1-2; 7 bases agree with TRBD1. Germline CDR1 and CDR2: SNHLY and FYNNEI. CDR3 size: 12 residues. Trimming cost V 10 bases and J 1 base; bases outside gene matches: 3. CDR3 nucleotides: TGTGCCAAGACAGGGCTTAACTATGGCTACACCTTC. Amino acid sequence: CAKTGLNYGYTF.

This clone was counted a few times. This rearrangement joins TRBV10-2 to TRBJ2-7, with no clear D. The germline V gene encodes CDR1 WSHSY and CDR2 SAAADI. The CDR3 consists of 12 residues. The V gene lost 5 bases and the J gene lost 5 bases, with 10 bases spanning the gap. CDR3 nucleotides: TGCGCCAGCAGTTTGAGGAAGAACGAGCAGTACTTC. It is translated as CASSLRKNEQYF.